This is a list of T cell receptor beta chains from one sample in a study of blood T cells in healthy people across ages. TCRdb fed the 5' RACE reads into MiXCR, producing one record per CDR3 protein. This table has 2 million or so distinct CDR3 sequences, approximately 50% appearing once. The source material was blood. The receptors derive from a woman aged 40 to 49 in good health. CDR3s include the opening cysteine and the closing phenylalanine or tryptophan. A D gene is named only where the DNA matches it firmly. For some rows the clone size is stated as once, few or many, or as a class when expanded; others skip it.

-	TRBJ2-1	TRBV5-1	TRBD2	TGCGCCAGCAGCTTCTCGACTAGCGGGGAGGCCAATGAGCAGTTCTTC	CASSFSTSGEANEQFF
-	TRBJ1-6	TRBV4-3	-	TGCGCCAGCAGCCAAGATAGACGGCAGGCGGGATCACCCCTCCACTTT	CASSQDRRQAGSPLHF
few	TRBJ2-7	TRBV20-1	TRBD2	TGCAGTGCCCCAGGGACTAGCGGATTTTACGAGCAGTACTTC	CSAPGTSGFYEQYF
few	TRBJ2-5	TRBV9	-	TGTGCCAGCAGCATAGGACTAATCGCGGAGACCCAGTACTTC	CASSIGLIAETQYF
once	TRBJ1-6	TRBV28	-	TGTGCCAGCAGTCTACAGGGCACCGGGAATTCACCCCTCCACTTT	CASSLQGTGNSPLHF
few	TRBJ2-7	TRBV5-5	-	TGTGCCAGCAGCTTTTCGCAGGGAGGAACCTACGAGCAGTACTTC	CASSFSQGGTYEQYF
-	TRBJ1-2	TRBV7-2	-	TGTGCCAGCAGCCCACCTCAGGGATCAAACTATGGCTACACCTTC	CASSPPQGSNYGYTF
once	TRBJ2-1	TRBV10-3	-	TGTGCCATCAGTGAACCACCGTTGGGTGAGCAGTTCTTC	CAISEPPLGEQFF
-	TRBJ2-6	TRBV7-8	-	TGTGCCAGCAGCTTAGGGGCAGCTCGTGTCTCTGGGGCCAACGTCCTGACTTTC	CASSLGAARVSGANVLTF
once	TRBJ2-5	TRBV3-1	-	TGTGCCAGCAGCCAAGGCGATAGTAGGGTGACCCAGTACTTC	CASSQGDSRVTQYF
-	TRBJ1-1	TRBV29-1	TRBD1	TGCAGCGGGTACGGGACAGGGTGGACTGAAGCTTTCTTT	CSGYGTGWTEAFF
-	TRBJ2-1	TRBV4-3	-	TGCGCCAGCAGCACGGGACTCGGGGAAAACAATGAGCAGTTCTTC	CASSTGLGENNEQFF
-	TRBJ1-2	TRBV7-9	-	TGTGCCAGCAGCCTACAGGGATCCCGGGGGGGCTACACCTTC	CASSLQGSRGGYTF
once	TRBJ2-1	TRBV7-2	TRBD1	TGTGCCAGCAGCTTCTATGACAGGGGCTTTAACAATGAGCAGTTCTTC	CASSFYDRGFNNEQFF
once	TRBJ2-4	TRBV20-1	-	TGCAGCCCAGGGGGGGGGAACATTCAGTACTTC	CSPGGGNIQYF
-	TRBJ1-2	TRBV6-5	TRBD1	TGTGCCAGCAGTTACTCCAGGGGGCGAGGCTACACCTTC	CASSYSRGRGYTF
few	TRBJ2-1	TRBV21-1	-	TGTGCCAGCAGCATGTCTAGCGTCGCGCAGTTCTTC	CASSMSSVAQFF
-	TRBJ2-7	TRBV5-1	-	TGCGCCAGCAGCTTGGCCGGGGAACACGAGCAGTACTTC	CASSLAGEHEQYF
few	TRBJ2-5	TRBV5-1	-	TGCGCCAGCAGCCAAGGAATATCCCAAGAGACCCAGTACTTC	CASSQGISQETQYF
few	TRBJ1-2	TRBV6-1	TRBD1	TGTGCCAGCAGAGTATTGGGGACAGGCTATGGCTACACCTTC	CASRVLGTGYGYTF
few	TRBJ2-7	TRBV4-2	-	TGTGCCAGCAGCCAAGAGGCTAGCTACGAGCAGTACTTC	CASSQEASYEQYF
-	TRBJ1-5	TRBV28	TRBD1	TGTGCCAGCAGGAGTACGGGACAGTGGAAATATCAGCCCCAGCATTTT	CASRSTGQWKYQPQHF
few	TRBJ2-3	TRBV27	TRBD1	TGTGCCAGCAGTTTATCAGACAGGGGGCGCACAGATACGCAGTATTTT	CASSLSDRGRTDTQYF
-	TRBJ2-5	TRBV7-9	TRBD1	TGTGCCAGCACCTCACAGGGGGCGGGGGAGCAGTACTTC	CASTSQGAGEQYF
once	TRBJ1-2	TRBV20-1	-	TGCAGTGCTAGAGACAGTGAATTTGGCTATGGCTACACCTTC	CSARDSEFGYGYTF
few	TRBJ2-3	TRBV20-1	-	TGCAGTGCTAGAGTGGGACATGGAGATACGCAGTATTTT	CSARVGHGDTQYF
few	TRBJ2-1	TRBV13	-	TGTGCCAGCAGCTTAGGAAGGGCGGGGAGAGAGCAGTTCTTC	CASSLGRAGREQFF
-	TRBJ2-3	TRBV29-1	TRBD1	TGCAGCGTTGAAGTCACAGGGGGAAGCACAGATACGCAGTATTTT	CSVEVTGGSTDTQYF
once	TRBJ1-1	TRBV4-3	-	TGCGCCAGCAGCCAAGAGGGAGGCGGGGACACTGAAGCTTTCTTT	CASSQEGGGDTEAFF
-	TRBJ1-2	TRBV28	TRBD1	TGTGCCAGCAGTGGAGAGACCGGGACAGGGACTCTGGCTAACTATGGCTACACCTTC	CASSGETGTGTLANYGYTF
-	TRBJ2-6	TRBV5-1	TRBD1	TGCGCCAGCAGCGAATGGACAGGGGGTTCTGGGGCCAACGTCCTGACTTTC	CASSEWTGGSGANVLTF
-	TRBJ2-5	TRBV7-2	TRBD2	TGTGCCAGCAGCGTCGCGCGGGGGGGACATAGGGAGACCCAGTACTTC	CASSVARGGHRETQYF
few	TRBJ1-1	TRBV5-1	-	TGCGCCAGCAGCCTGGGACAACCCATGAACACTGAAGCTTTCTTT	CASSLGQPMNTEAFF
few	TRBJ1-2	TRBV6-2/TRBV6-3	-	TGTGCCAGCAGACCCACGGGGGCGTCGGTCTATGGCTACACCTTC	CASRPTGASVYGYTF
once	TRBJ1-2	TRBV6-5	-	TGTGCCAGCAGTTACACTCGACAGACGTCAGGGCTTACAGACTATGGCTACACCTTC	CASSYTRQTSGLTDYGYTF
-	TRBJ2-7	TRBV15	-	TGTGCCACCAGCAGACGTGGGAGCTCCTACGAGCAGTACTTC	CATSRRGSSYEQYF
once	TRBJ2-5	TRBV10-3	TRBD2	TGTGCCATCAATGACTCTAGCGGGGGGGCCGGAGAGACCCAGTACTTC	CAINDSSGGAGETQYF
-	TRBJ2-7	TRBV27	-	TGTGCCAGCAAGCGACAGGAGGGCTACGAGCAGTACTTC	CASKRQEGYEQYF
-	TRBJ2-3	TRBV9	TRBD1	TGTGCCAGCAGCGTAATAGGACAGGGGACAGATACGCAGTATTTT	CASSVIGQGTDTQYF
-	TRBJ2-7	TRBV11-2	TRBD2	TGTGCCAGCAGCTTGGGCCGGGACTACTCCTACGAGCAGTACTTC	CASSLGRDYSYEQYF
-	TRBJ2-3	TRBV7-2	TRBD1	TGTGCCAGCAGCTACCAGGGGGTATCATCTAGCACAGATACGCAGTATTTT	CASSYQGVSSSTDTQYF
-	TRBJ2-7	TRBV20-1	-	TGCAGTGCTAGAGTAGGCGGCAGGGGTTACGAGCAGTACTTC	CSARVGGRGYEQYF
-	TRBJ2-4	TRBV11-2	-	TGTGCCAGCAGCTTAGGACTAGGGCAAGACATTCAGTACTTC	CASSLGLGQDIQYF
-	TRBJ1-1	TRBV7-3	-	TGTGCCAGCAGCTTATATAGGGTTGCTGAAGCTTTCTTT	CASSLYRVAEAFF
few	TRBJ2-5	TRBV5-1	-	TGCGCCAGCAGCTTGGCGGGGCCTCCGGAGACCCAGTACTTC	CASSLAGPPETQYF
few	TRBJ2-1	TRBV12-3/TRBV12-4	TRBD1	TGTGCCAGCAGACCAGCGGACAGGGAGTCCAATGAGCAGTTCTTC	CASRPADRESNEQFF
-	TRBJ2-2	TRBV9	TRBD2	TGTGCCAGCAGCGTGGAAGCGGGGGGACCCAACACCGGGGAGCTGTTTTTT	CASSVEAGGPNTGELFF
-	TRBJ2-5	TRBV2	TRBD2	TGTGCCAGCAGTGAGGGCGGGGGGTTCCAAGAGACCCAGTACTTC	CASSEGGGFQETQYF
-	TRBJ1-6	TRBV7-9	TRBD1	TGTGCCAGCAGCTTCGGACAGGATTCACCCCTCCACTTT	CASSFGQDSPLHF